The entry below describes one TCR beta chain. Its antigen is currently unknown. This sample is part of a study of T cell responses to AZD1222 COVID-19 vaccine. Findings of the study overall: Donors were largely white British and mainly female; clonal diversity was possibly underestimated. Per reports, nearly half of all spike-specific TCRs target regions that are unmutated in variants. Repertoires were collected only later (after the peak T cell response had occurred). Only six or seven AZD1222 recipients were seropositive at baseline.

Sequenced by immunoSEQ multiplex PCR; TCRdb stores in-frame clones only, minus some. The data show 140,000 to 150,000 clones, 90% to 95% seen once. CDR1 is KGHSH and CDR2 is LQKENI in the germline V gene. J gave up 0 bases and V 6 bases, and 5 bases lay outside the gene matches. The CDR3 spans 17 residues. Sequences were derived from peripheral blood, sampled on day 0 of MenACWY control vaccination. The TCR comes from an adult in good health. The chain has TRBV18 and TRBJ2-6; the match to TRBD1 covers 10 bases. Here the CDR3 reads CASSPGTGVSGANVLTF. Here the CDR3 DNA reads TGTGCCAGCTCTCCCGGGACAGGGGTCTCTGGGGCCAACGTCCTGACTTTC.